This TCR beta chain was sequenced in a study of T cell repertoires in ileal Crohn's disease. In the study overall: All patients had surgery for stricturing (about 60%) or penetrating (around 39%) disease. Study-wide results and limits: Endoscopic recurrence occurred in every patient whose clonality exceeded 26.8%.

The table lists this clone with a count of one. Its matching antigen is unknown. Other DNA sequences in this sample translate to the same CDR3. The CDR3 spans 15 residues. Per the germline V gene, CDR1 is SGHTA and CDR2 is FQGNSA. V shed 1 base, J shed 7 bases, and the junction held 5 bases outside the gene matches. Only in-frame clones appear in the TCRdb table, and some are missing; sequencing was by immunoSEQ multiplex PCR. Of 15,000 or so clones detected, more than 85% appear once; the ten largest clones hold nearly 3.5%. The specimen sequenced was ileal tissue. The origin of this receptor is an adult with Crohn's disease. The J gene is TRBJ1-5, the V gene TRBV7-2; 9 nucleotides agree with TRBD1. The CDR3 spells CASSLGGQGHQPQHF. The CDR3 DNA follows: TGTGCCAGCAGCTTAGGGGGACAGGGACACCAGCCCCAGCATTTT.